A single T cell receptor (beta chain) is shown here with its context. Its antigen remains unknown. The entry originates in a study of T cells in Graves' hyperthyroidism and ophthalmopathy. Study-wide findings and caveats: Most expanded thyroid clonotypes above 0.001 also appeared in blood.

There were TCR beta CDR3 regions amplified from RNA transcripts. TCR CDR3 regions were first amplified by RT-PCR with HTBI primers. TCRdb processed the multiplex PCR reads anew with MiXCR; each CDR3 protein has one entry. In the table there are roughly 500,000 distinct CDR3 sequences, 46% of which are singletons. The CDR3 covers 14 residues. The ends were cut back, 1 base at V and 3 bases at J, with 9 bases in the middle. From germline, CDR1 is LGHNA and CDR2 YNFKEQ. The specimen was peripheral blood or thyroid tissue (not recorded which). This TCR was recovered from an adult woman with Graves' disease, either hyperthyroidism or ophthalmopathy (not recorded which). V gene TRBV4-2 combines with J gene TRBJ1-1; a possible D gene is TRBD1 (6 bases). CDR3 amino acids: CASSQAGDDTEAFF. CDR3 nucleotides: TGTGCCAGCAGCCAAGCAGGGGATGACACTGAAGCTTTCTTT.